The entry below describes one T cell receptor beta chain. Its antigen is not known. TCRdb re-analysed the reads in MiXCR, keeping a single row per CDR3 protein. The sample records over 150,000 distinct CDR3 sequences, about a sixth being singletons. Germline-derived CDR1 and CDR2 are MNHNY and SVGAGI (reference sequence). This CDR3 is 15 amino acids long. V lost 5 bases and J 4 bases, leaving 14 bases between the germline ends. The record originates from a study of T cell repertoires in cytomegalovirus infection. Study summary: Matching HLA type, along with CMV infection, was indicated by public TCR beta signatures. Study findings and constraints: Based on cumulative public TCR beta family frequency, carriers of CMV plus the relevant HLA were identified. Clonotype analysis showed dominance of the ex vivo response by HLA-C-restricted CMV-specific TCR beta clonotypes.

The chain links TRBV6-6 to TRBJ1-4; TRBD1 might be the D (6 bases). This receptor was obtained from a human donor in good health (CMV status not recorded). Some clones in this sample may be carry-over from other donors' samples. Sequenced: CD8+ T cells from PBMCs. This CDR3 reads CASSTAGALNEKLFF. The CDR3 bases are TGTGCCAGCAGTACCGCAGGGGCCCTTAATGAAAAACTGTTTTTT.